Shown below are 25 T cell receptor beta chains from a single sample sequenced in a study of identifying expanded T cells in peripheral blood. Some clones are missing from TCRdb's copy, which holds only in-frame ones; the method was immunoSEQ multiplex PCR. Seen here are about 100,000 clones, 88% observed once, and the top ten hold around 5%. The sample taken for sequencing was blood. These receptor sequences come from a person aged 18 to 70 in good health.

In its sample, this clone was seen once. The gene calls are TRBV5-1 and TRBJ2-3, with D possibly being TRBD2 (5 bases). CDR3 length equals 14 residues. Germline V gene sequence: CDR1 SGHRS, CDR2 YFSETQ. V was trimmed by 1 base and J by 3 bases, leaving 9 bases between them. CDR3 sequence (DNA): TGCGCCAGCAGCTTGTATGCGGGTACAGATACGCAGTATTTT. Its protein product is CASSLYAGTDTQYF.

This chain uses TRBV6-1 with TRBJ1-5, with 9 bases lining up with TRBD1. This CDR3 contains 16 residues. V was pared by 4 bases and J by 3 bases, with 7 bases of the junction left unmatched. CDR1 and CDR2 (germline): MNHNS, SASEGT. CDR3 in amino acids: CASSGLQGAVNQPQHF. CDR3 in DNA: TGTGCCAGCAGTGGTTTACAGGGGGCTGTCAATCAGCCCCAGCATTTT.

This clone is a singleton in its sample. The chain uses TRBV25-1 and TRBJ2-3; no clear D gene. V was trimmed by 1 base and J by 14 bases, leaving 13 bases between them. The V gene's germline CDR1 is MGHDK and CDR2 SYGVNS. The CDR3 covers 12 residues. CDR3 nucleotides: TGTGCCAGCAGTGAATTGGGCCCCGTTTGGTATTTT. It encodes CASSELGPVWYF.

The genes are TRBV19 and TRBJ1-1; a possible D gene is TRBD1 (5 bases). Trimming stripped 7 bases from V and 6 bases from J, with 12 bases between. The CDR3 loop spans 12 amino acids. Germline CDR1 and CDR2: LNHDA and SQIVND (reference sequence). DNA for the CDR3: TGTGCCAGTACCCATGGGGGGTCTGAAGCTTTCTTT. Its protein is CASTHGGSEAFF.

This chain links TRBV5-1 with TRBJ1-2, with D tentatively TRBD1 (6 bases). The CDR3 runs to 15 residues. Deletions cut 3 bases from V and 0 bases from J, with 12 bases between. Germline assignment: CDR1 SGHRS and CDR2 YFSETQ. The CDR3 DNA reads as TGCGCCAGCAGCTCCACCGGGACAACTAACTATGGCTACACCTTC. This codes for CASSSTGTTNYGYTF.

This clone occurred once. V is TRBV5-1 and J is TRBJ1-1; D might be TRBD1 (6 bases). V shed 0 bases and J shed 3 bases, with 6 bases lying between them. The CDR3 runs to 13 residues. The germline V gene encodes CDR1 SGHRS and CDR2 YFSETQ. CDR3 DNA sequence: TGCGCCAGCAGCTTGGGGGGGCACACTGAAGCTTTCTTT. Residues: CASSLGGHTEAFF.

This chain uses TRBV10-2 with TRBJ2-1; D uncertain. CDR1 and CDR2 (germline): WSHSY, SAAADI. This CDR3 is 17 amino acids long. Trimming left V 6 bases short and J 3 bases short, with 21 bases between. CDR3 region: CASRTSLTAPNYNEQFF. The CDR3 DNA is TGCGCCAGCAGGACCTCCCTGACTGCACCAAACTACAATGAGCAGTTCTTC.

The V gene is TRBV5-1, the J gene TRBJ1-2, with D uncertain. Trimming removed 1 base at V and 6 bases at J, with 22 bases between. Germline V lookup: CDR1 SGHRS, CDR2 YFSETQ. This CDR3 spans 17 amino acids. The CDR3 sequence: CASSLTGIEVRSNGYTF. For the CDR3, the DNA is TGCGCCAGCAGCTTGACCGGGATCGAGGTCCGTTCTAATGGCTACACCTTC.

The chain carries TRBV2 and TRBJ1-1; no definite D call. Germline V lookup: CDR1 SNHLY, CDR2 FYNNEI. This CDR3 has 15 amino acids. V lost 0 bases to trimming and J lost 5 bases, with 13 bases between them. CDR3 nucleotide sequence: TGTGCCAGCAGTGAAGCTCAAGCCTCGAGGACTGAAGCTTTCTTT. Translated: CASSEAQASRTEAFF.

The CDR3 DNA reads TGTGCCATCCTTAATCCAGGAAACACCATATATTTT. Its protein product is CAILNPGNTIYF. J is TRBJ1-3 and V is TRBV21-1. TRBV21-1 is noted as a pseudogene. This CDR3 spans 12 amino acids.

The rearrangement joins TRBV4-2 to TRBJ1-5; D unresolved. The CDR3 spans 17 residues. V lost 0 bases and J 2 bases, leaving 14 bases between the germline ends. Germline loops: CDR1 LGHNA, CDR2 YNFKEQ. The CDR3 region is CASSQEAQFSRNQPQHF. In DNA form, the CDR3 reads TGTGCCAGCAGCCAAGAGGCCCAATTTAGCCGCAATCAGCCCCAGCATTTT.

The CDR3 reads CASSYPTGGRTEAFF. CDR3 nucleotides: TGTGCCAGCAGTTACCCAACAGGGGGTCGGACTGAAGCTTTCTTT. The rearrangement joins TRBV6-5 to TRBJ1-1; TRBD1 aligns across 8 bases. V was clipped by 2 bases and J by 5 bases; unmatched bases: 7. The CDR3 runs to 15 residues. CDR1 is MNHEY, CDR2 SVGAGI, per germline.

The chain employs TRBV5-1 and TRBJ2-7, with TRBD1 matching 9 bases. The germline V gene has CDR1 SGHRS and CDR2 YFSETQ. V gave up 6 bases and J gave up 5 bases; unmatched junction bases: 12. CDR3 length: 15 amino acids. The chain's CDR3 is CASTLSGQGFDEQYF. CDR3 nucleotides: TGCGCCAGCACCCTTTCCGGACAGGGGTTTGACGAGCAGTACTTC.

This clone came up once. The chain combines TRBV7-8 with TRBJ2-1; D not resolved. V lost 10 bases and J 0 bases, leaving 25 bases between the germline ends. CDR1 and CDR2 (germline): SGHVS, FQNEAQ. CDR3 length equals 18 residues. The CDR3 loop reads CAMGPLNLGVSSYNEQFF. The CDR3, as DNA: TGTGCCATGGGCCCCTTAAACCTTGGAGTAAGCTCCTACAATGAGCAGTTCTTC.

The chain couples TRBV5-4 to TRBJ1-6; D unclear. The CDR3 sequence is 16 residues long. The germline CDR1 and CDR2 sequences are SGHNT and YYREEE (reference sequence). With 5 bases removed from V and 0 bases from J, the gap between germline ends came to 12 bases. Here the CDR3 reads CASSRTLSSYNSPLHF. The CDR3 nucleotides are TGTGCCAGCAGTCGGACCTTGAGCTCCTATAATTCACCCCTCCACTTT. The full variable domain, with the rest looked up from reference TRBV5-4 and TRBJ1-6, is ETGVTQSPTHLIKTRGQQVTLRCSSQSGHNTVSWYQQALGQGPQFIFQYYREEENGRGNFPPRFSGLQFPNYSSELNVNALELDDSALYLCASSRTLSSYNSPLHFGNGTRLTVT.

The V call is TRBV5-1, the J call TRBJ2-1; 10 positions match TRBD2. This CDR3 has 15 residues. V dropped 2 bases and J dropped 2; count of bases not matched to a gene: 1. Germline V gives CDR1 SGHRS, CDR2 YFSETQ. CDR3 residues: CASSLLAGPYNEQFF. CDR3 coding DNA: TGCGCCAGCAGCTTACTAGCGGGACCCTACAATGAGCAGTTCTTC. The full variable domain, rest sourced from reference TRBV5-1 and TRBJ2-1, is KAGVTQTPRYLIKTRGQQVTLSCSPISGHRSVSWYQQTPGQGLQFLFEYFSETQRNKGNFPGRFSGRQFSNSRSEMNVSTLELGDSALYLCASSLLAGPYNEQFFGPGTRLTVL.

The chain uses TRBV18 and TRBJ1-1; possibly TRBD1 for D (5 bases). V lost 3 bases, J lost 5 bases, and 16 bases lay in between. Germline assignment: CDR1 KGHSH and CDR2 LQKENI. CDR3 length equals 15 residues. CDR3 residues: CASSPRQSLRTEAFF. The CDR3 DNA sequence: TGTGCCAGCTCACCTCGACAGAGTCTGAGGACTGAAGCTTTCTTT. The whole variable domain, filled in from reference TRBV18 and TRBJ1-1, reads NAGVMQNPRHLVRRRGQEARLRCSPMKGHSHVYWYRQLPEEGLKFMVYLQKENIIDESGMPKERFSAEFPKEGPSILRIQQVVRGDSAAYFCASSPRQSLRTEAFFGQGTRLTVV.

V gene TRBV19 combines with J gene TRBJ1-4, with D tentatively TRBD1 (5 bases). The V end lost 8 bases, the J end lost 4 bases, and 5 bases lay between the germline ends. Germline V gives CDR1 LNHDA, CDR2 SQIVND (reference sequence). This CDR3 spans 11 amino acids. The CDR3 DNA reads TGTGCCAGTGGACATAATGAAAAACTGTTTTTT. Its translation: CASGHNEKLFF.

The chain combines TRBV11-2 with TRBJ2-3; 7 nucleotides align to TRBD2. The J segment lost 0 bases and the V segment lost 5 bases, leaving 5 bases of the junction unmatched. The CDR3 has 15 residues. Germline loops: CDR1 SGHAT, CDR2 FQNNGV. Written as DNA, the CDR3 is TGTGCCAGCAGCCTACTAGCGACGAGCACAGATACGCAGTATTTT. Protein: CASSLLATSTDTQYF.

The J gene is TRBJ1-3, the V gene TRBV9; TRBD1 might be the D (6 bases). V was clipped by 4 bases and J by 0 bases, with 14 bases between them. In germline, CDR1 is SGDLS, CDR2 YYNGEE. The CDR3 is 16 residues long. The CDR3 loop is CASSPRGGISGNTIYF. CDR3 DNA sequence: TGTGCCAGCAGCCCTCGAGGGGGGATCTCTGGAAACACCATATATTTT.

This clone has just one count. The chain uses TRBV7-3 and TRBJ2-2, with 11 bases aligning to TRBD1. This CDR3 spans 18 amino acids. The V gene end was trimmed by 4 bases and the J gene end by 4 bases; junction bases not matched to a gene: 11. Germline CDR1 and CDR2: SGHTA and FQGTGA. As DNA, the CDR3 is TGTGCCAGCAGCTCAGCGCCCTCGGGACAGGGGGTCACCGGGGAGCTGTTTTTT. This translates into CASSSAPSGQGVTGELFF.

The CDR3 nucleotides read TGTGCCAGTCGTGGGGGGGGCACTGAAGCTTTCTTT. The encoded protein is CASRGGGTEAFF. This chain links TRBV18 with TRBJ1-1; perhaps TRBD1 as D (5 bases). The CDR3 is 12 amino acids. Germline-derived CDR1 and CDR2 are KGHSH and LQKENI. Deletions cut 9 bases from V and 4 bases from J, with 12 bases between.

Comment on this clone: The same CDR3 is also encoded by other DNA sequences in this sample. The J gene is TRBJ1-1, the V gene TRBV6-5; D is unclear. CDR1 is MNHEY and CDR2 is SVGAGI in the germline V gene. The length of the CDR3 is 13 residues. V was cut by 6 bases and J by 0 bases, with 8 bases left in between. This CDR3 is CASSLQLNTEAFF. The CDR3 nucleotides are TGTGCCAGCAGCCTACAACTGAACACTGAAGCTTTCTTT.

V is TRBV19 and J is TRBJ2-5, with 13 bases fitting TRBD2. The CDR3 is made up of 16 amino acids. Germline V CDR1 and CDR2: LNHDA, SQIVND (reference sequence). V lost 5 bases and J lost 9; bases outside the gene matches: 12. For the CDR3, the DNA is TGTGCCAGTAGTCTAGGACTAGCGGGAGTCGTGGAGGCCCAGTACTTC. Amino acid sequence: CASSLGLAGVVEAQYF.

This chain connects TRBV19 to TRBJ2-5; the match to TRBD1 covers 12 bases. Per germline, CDR1 LNHDA and CDR2 SQIVND (reference sequence). The CDR3 loop spans 15 amino acids. The trim removed 6 bases at V and 5 bases at J, leaving 7 bases unmatched. The CDR3 DNA sequence: TGTGCCAGTAGCCTGCCGGGACAGGGGGCTGAGACCCAGTACTTC. Translating it yields CASSLPGQGAETQYF.